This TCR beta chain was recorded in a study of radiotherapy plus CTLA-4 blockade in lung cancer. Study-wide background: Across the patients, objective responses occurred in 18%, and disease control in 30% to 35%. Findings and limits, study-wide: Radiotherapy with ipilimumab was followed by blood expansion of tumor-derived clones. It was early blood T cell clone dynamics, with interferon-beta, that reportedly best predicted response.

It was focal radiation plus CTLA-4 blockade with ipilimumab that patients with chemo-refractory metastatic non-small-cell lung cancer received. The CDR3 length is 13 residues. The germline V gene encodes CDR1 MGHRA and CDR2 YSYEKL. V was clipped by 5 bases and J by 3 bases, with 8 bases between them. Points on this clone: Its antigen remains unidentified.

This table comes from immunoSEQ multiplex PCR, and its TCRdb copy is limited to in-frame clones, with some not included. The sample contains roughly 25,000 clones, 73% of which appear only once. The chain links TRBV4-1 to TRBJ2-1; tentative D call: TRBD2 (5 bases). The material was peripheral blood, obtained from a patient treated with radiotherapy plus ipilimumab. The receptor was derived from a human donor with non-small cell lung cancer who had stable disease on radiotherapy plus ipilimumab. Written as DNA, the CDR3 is TGCGCCAGCAGCGCCGGGGTCTACAATGAGCAGTTCTTC. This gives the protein CASSAGVYNEQFF.